These 26 T cell receptor beta chains share one sample of origin, sequenced in a study of Ad26.COV2.S vaccination and SARS-CoV-2 variants. Assay used: immunoSEQ multiplex PCR; TCRdb lists only in-frame clones, some missing. This table holds 250,000 or so clones, approximately 90% found once. Stated treatment: some 20 received Ad26.COV2.S at low or high dose, single or two shots; roughly five received placebo; per-sample allocation not given. Collection of samples fell on day 63 after the first vaccine or placebo injection. The sequences come from peripheral blood, collected in a trial of Ad26.COV2.S vaccine versus placebo. The origin of the receptors is a person aged 18 to 59 who received the Ad26.COV2.S COVID-19 vaccine or a placebo.

The CDR3 region has the DNA TGTGCTAGTGGTTTGTGGGGGGGCCCTGGAAACACCATATATTTT. Amino acids: CASGLWGGPGNTIYF. This chain joins TRBV12-5 and TRBJ1-3; D possibly corresponds to TRBD1 (6 bases). Trimming removed 2 bases from V and 2 bases from J, with 10 bases in between. The germline gives CDR1 LGHNT, CDR2 FRNRAP. This CDR3 is built from 15 residues.

The chain combines TRBV5-1 with TRBJ2-3; weak D call: TRBD1 (5 bases). The V end was cut by 2 bases, the J end by 3 bases, with 10 bases between. The CDR3 is 14 residues long. In germline, CDR1 is SGHRS, CDR2 YFSETQ. CDR3 loop: CASSFFRETDTQYF. CDR3 DNA: TGCGCCAGCAGCTTCTTCAGGGAAACAGATACGCAGTATTTT. Based on the CDR3 plus reference TRBV5-1 and TRBJ2-3, the full variable domain is KAGVTQTPRYLIKTRGQQVTLSCSPISGHRSVSWYQQTPGQGLQFLFEYFSETQRNKGNFPGRFSGRQFSNSRSEMNVSTLELGDSALYLCASSFFRETDTQYFGPGTRLTVL.

The rearrangement links TRBV27 to TRBJ2-3; D ambiguous. The ends were cut back, 2 bases at V and 2 bases at J, with 8 bases in the middle. CDR1 MNHEY and CDR2 SMNVEV come from the germline V gene (reference sequence). This CDR3 is built from 14 residues. CDR3 sequence reads: CASSLIPHTDTQYF. The CDR3 DNA follows: TGTGCCAGCAGTTTAATCCCCCACACAGATACGCAGTATTTT.

This chain connects TRBV7-9 to TRBJ1-2; the D gene is possibly TRBD1 (6 bases). The CDR3 covers 14 residues. The V and J ends lost 3 bases and 7 bases respectively, with 15 bases between them. From germline, CDR1 is SEHNR and CDR2 FQNEAQ (reference sequence). CDR3 coding DNA: TGTGCCAGCAGCTTGCGCTCAGGGGTCGGTGGCTACACCTTC. Amino acids: CASSLRSGVGGYTF.

The V gene is TRBV7-9, the J gene TRBJ2-1; possible D gene TRBD2, 6 bases. Germline CDR1 reads SEHNR; CDR2 reads FQNEAQ (reference sequence). The V gene lost 2 bases and the J gene lost 0 bases, with 14 bases spanning the gap. CDR3 length: 17 amino acids. CDR3 sequence: CASSLRFGGASYNEQFF. The DNA for the CDR3 is TGTGCCAGCAGCTTACGATTCGGCGGGGCCTCCTACAATGAGCAGTTCTTC.

There are a few counts of this clone. V and J are TRBV2 and TRBJ1-6, with 7 bases aligning to TRBD1. The germline V gene encodes CDR1 SNHLY and CDR2 FYNNEI. Germline trimming cut 5 bases from V and 6 bases from J; bases unmatched to any gene: 7. This CDR3 is built from 15 residues. CDR3 nucleotide sequence: TGTGCCAGCAGTCGCCCGACAGGGATTAATTCACCCCTCCACTTT. Translated, it gives CASSRPTGINSPLHF.

V usage is TRBV5-1 and J usage is TRBJ2-3; no reliable D call. The V and J ends lost 2 bases and 6 bases respectively, with 4 bases between them. The CDR3 is 11 residues long. CDR1 is SGHRS and CDR2 is YFSETQ in the germline V gene. The CDR3 bases are TGCGCCAGCAGCTTTGAGGATACGCAGTATTTT. Translation gives CASSFEDTQYF.

The chain carries TRBV6-5 and TRBJ2-5, with D possibly matching TRBD1 (6 bases). Trimming left V 6 bases short and J 1 base short, with 15 bases between. The CDR3 has 15 residues. The germline gives CDR1 MNHEY, CDR2 SVGAGI. CDR3 coding DNA: TGTGCCAGCAGATATCTCAGGGGACCCCAAGAGACCCAGTACTTC. Its protein is CASRYLRGPQETQYF.

This chain connects TRBV30 to TRBJ2-6; no clear D gene. The germline V and J ends were trimmed by 2 bases and 4 bases, with 12 bases remaining between them. Germline CDR1 GTSNPN, CDR2 SVGIG (reference sequence). This CDR3 is built from 15 residues. DNA for the CDR3: TGTGCCTGGAGTCCATCCAGAGTCGGGGCCAACGTCCTGACTTTC. Translation gives CAWSPSRVGANVLTF. Variable domain in full (rest from reference TRBV30 and TRBJ2-6): SQTIHQWPATLVQPVGSPLSLECTVEGTSNPNLYWYRQAAGRGLQLLFYSVGIGQISSEVPQNLSASRPQDRQFILSSKKLLLSDSGFYLCAWSPSRVGANVLTFGAGSRLTVL.

The table lists this clone with a few counts. V usage is TRBV30 and J usage is TRBJ2-7; the match to TRBD1 covers 9 bases. This CDR3 region has 14 residues. With V trimmed by 0 bases and J by 5 bases, 5 bases remained unmatched. CDR1 GTSNPN and CDR2 SVGIG come from the germline V gene (reference sequence). CDR3 loop: CAWSVTQGADEQYF. The DNA for the CDR3 is TGTGCCTGGAGTGTAACACAGGGGGCAGACGAGCAGTACTTC.

The chain combines TRBV5-5 with TRBJ2-5; the D is unclear. CDR3 size: 13 residues. Trimming left V 1 base short and J 3 bases short, with 7 bases between. From germline, CDR1 is SGHKS and CDR2 YYEKEE (reference sequence). CDR3 nucleotides: TGTGCCAGCAGCTTGCTTACAGAAGAGACCCAGTACTTC. It specifies CASSLLTEETQYF.

This chain joins TRBV7-9 and TRBJ1-2; tentatively, D is TRBD1 (6 bases). The CDR3 is made up of 14 amino acids. CDR1 and CDR2 from the germline V gene are SEHNR and FQNEAQ (reference sequence). Trimming cost V 5 bases and J 3 bases, with 13 bases left between them. The CDR3 is CASSTGLSHYGYTF. The CDR3 DNA follows: TGTGCCAGCAGCACAGGGCTCAGTCACTATGGCTACACCTTC.

The chain employs TRBV9 and TRBJ2-3, with D unclear. The germline gives CDR1 SGDLS, CDR2 YYNGEE. The V end lost 4 bases, the J end lost 6 bases, and 12 bases lay between the germline ends. CDR3 length: 13 residues. Here the CDR3 reads CASSSIGLDTQYF. DNA of the CDR3: TGTGCCAGCAGCTCCATCGGGTTGGATACGCAGTATTTT.

The chain carries TRBV24-1 and TRBJ2-1, with 8 bases lining up with TRBD1. Germline CDR1 and CDR2: KGHDR and SFDVKD. The CDR3 totals 14 residues. Trimming at V came to 3 bases and at J to 10 bases, leaving 7 bases not matched to a gene. For the CDR3, the DNA is TGTGCCACCAGTGATCCCGACAGGGGAACGGAGCAGTTCTTC. It translates to CATSDPDRGTEQFF.

Here the CDR3 DNA reads TGTGCCAGCAGCTTGGTTCAGGGAAACAATGAGCAGTTCTTC. As protein: CASSLVQGNNEQFF. The chain links TRBV5-6 to TRBJ2-1; perhaps TRBD1 as D (5 bases). V was shortened by 0 bases and J by 5 bases, with 9 bases between the two germline ends. The CDR3 is made up of 14 amino acids. Looked up from germline, CDR1 is SGHDT and CDR2 is YYEEEE.

Remarks on this clone: A junction boundary mismatches the germline segment, possibly from a read error. The chain carries TRBV6-5 and TRBJ1-4, with 8 bases lining up with TRBD1. CDR3 length: 13 amino acids. Germline lookup yields CDR1 MNHEY and CDR2 SVGAGI. The CDR3 DNA reads as TGTGCCGGCAGGACAGGGCTGGATGAAAAACTGTTTTTT. This translates into CAGRTGLDEKLFF.

This clone was recorded a few times. The gene calls are TRBV7-8 and TRBJ1-1; TRBD1 is a possible D gene (6 bases). V dropped 4 bases and J dropped 2 bases, with 11 bases sitting between them. The germline CDR1 and CDR2 sequences are SGHVS and FQNEAQ. The CDR3 totals 14 residues. The CDR3 sequence: CASSWKGHNTEAFF. CDR3 nucleotide sequence: TGTGCCAGCAGCTGGAAGGGACACAACACTGAAGCTTTCTTT.

The chain recombines TRBV18 with TRBJ2-1; 8 positions match TRBD1. The CDR3 contains 17 residues. The V gene end was trimmed by 0 bases and the J gene end by 0 bases; junction bases not matched to a gene: 4. The germline gives CDR1 KGHSH, CDR2 LQKENI. The chain's CDR3 is CASSPPTGQGSYNEQFF. The CDR3 bases are TGTGCCAGCTCACCACCCACCGGACAGGGCTCCTACAATGAGCAGTTCTTC.

The chain carries TRBV5-6 and TRBJ2-7; weak D call: TRBD2 (6 bases). The CDR3 runs to 13 residues. The germline V gene encodes CDR1 SGHDT and CDR2 YYEEEE. V was trimmed by 2 bases and J by 6 bases, leaving 12 bases between them. Here the CDR3 reads CASSFPRGGEQYV. The CDR3 DNA reads TGTGCCAGCAGCTTCCCGCGGGGAGGCGAGCAGTACGTC.

The chain recombines TRBV6-5 with TRBJ1-2, with 11 bases matching TRBD1. CDR1 is MNHEY and CDR2 is SVGAGI in the germline V gene. There are 15 residues in the CDR3. V dropped 4 bases and J dropped 7; count of bases not matched to a gene: 8. CDR3: CASSFRSGQGGGYTF. In nucleotides, the CDR3 is TGTGCCAGCAGTTTTCGGTCGGGACAGGGGGGTGGCTACACCTTC.

The chain employs TRBV4-2 and TRBJ2-2, with a weak D call TRBD2 (6 bases). There are 16 residues in the CDR3. Germline V gene sequence: CDR1 LGHNA, CDR2 YNFKEQ. V was cut by 1 base and J by 0 bases, with 9 bases left in between. Written as DNA, the CDR3 is TGTGCCAGCAGCCAAGGGGACTTCTCGAACACCGGGGAGCTGTTTTTT. This gives the protein CASSQGDFSNTGELFF.

This chain links TRBV19 with TRBJ1-2, with 12 bases that match TRBD1. The CDR3 is 15 residues long. V dropped 5 bases and J dropped 4; count of bases not matched to a gene: 5. Germline-derived CDR1 and CDR2 are LNHDA and SQIVND (reference sequence). CDR3 region: CASSAGTGGSYGYTF. CDR3 bases: TGTGCCAGTAGTGCCGGGACAGGGGGCAGCTATGGCTACACCTTC.

This chain links TRBV19 with TRBJ2-7; no clear D gene. From germline, CDR1 is LNHDA and CDR2 SQIVND (reference sequence). V was cut by 6 bases and J by 6 bases, with 15 bases left in between. The CDR3 spans 13 residues. CDR3 coding DNA: TGTGCCAGTAGCCCCTCTTCTCTTCTCGAGCAGTACTTC. Its protein product is CASSPSSLLEQYF. The whole variable domain, filled in from reference TRBV19 and TRBJ2-7, reads DGGITQSPKYLFRKEGQNVTLSCEQNLNHDAMYWYRQDPGQGLRLIYYSQIVNDFQKGDIAEGYSVSREKKESFPLTVTSAQKNPTAFYLCASSPSSLLEQYFGPGTRLTVT.

A single count supports this clone. The genes are TRBV3-1 (or the pseudogene TRBV3-2) and TRBJ2-7; tentatively, D is TRBD1 (6 bases). This CDR3 has 15 residues. Germline lookup yields CDR1 LGHDT and CDR2 YNNKEL (reference sequence). Between the trimmed V and J ends, which lost 0 bases and 3 bases, there was a span of 12 bases. Here the CDR3 DNA reads TGTGCCAGCAGCCAAGAAGGACAGACCGGCTACGAGCAGTACGTC. Protein: CASSQEGQTGYEQYV.

The chain is built from TRBV7-9 and TRBJ2-1; D ambiguous. This CDR3 region has 12 residues. Germline loops: CDR1 SEHNR, CDR2 FQNEAQ (reference sequence). Trimming removed 0 bases at V and 8 bases at J, with 5 bases between. The CDR3 nucleotides are TGTGCCAGCAGCTTAGCCCAACATGAGCAGTTCTTC. Its translation: CASSLAQHEQFF.

This clone was detected only once. This chain joins TRBV9 and TRBJ1-1; no reliable D call. V lost 4 bases and J lost 3, with 13 bases in between. The CDR3 is made up of 14 amino acids. CDR1 is SGDLS, CDR2 YYNGEE, per germline. CDR3 sequence reads: CASSPTNLDTEAFF. Here the CDR3 DNA reads TGTGCCAGCAGCCCGACTAACTTGGACACTGAAGCTTTCTTT.